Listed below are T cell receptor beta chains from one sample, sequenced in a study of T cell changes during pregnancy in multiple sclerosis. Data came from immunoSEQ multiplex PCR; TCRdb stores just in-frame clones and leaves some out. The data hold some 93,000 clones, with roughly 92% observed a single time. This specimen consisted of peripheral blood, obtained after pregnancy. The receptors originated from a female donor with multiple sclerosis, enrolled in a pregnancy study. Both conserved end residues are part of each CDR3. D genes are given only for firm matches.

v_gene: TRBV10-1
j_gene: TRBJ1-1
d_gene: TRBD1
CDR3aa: CATARQGDTEAFF
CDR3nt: TGCGCCACCGCGAGACAGGGCGACACTGAAGCTTTCTTT

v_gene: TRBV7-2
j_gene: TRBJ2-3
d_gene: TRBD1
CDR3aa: CASSVDRVSSDTQYF
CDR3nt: TGTGCCAGCAGCGTGGACAGGGTGTCCTCAGATACGCAGTATTTT

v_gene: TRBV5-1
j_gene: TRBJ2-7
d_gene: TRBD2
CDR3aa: CASSPAGTSGRAHEQYF
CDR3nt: TGCGCCAGCAGCCCCGCCGGGACTAGCGGGAGGGCGCACGAGCAGTACTTC

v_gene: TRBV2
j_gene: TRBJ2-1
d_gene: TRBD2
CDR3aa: CASRGLADEQFF
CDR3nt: TGTGCCAGTAGAGGGCTAGCGGACGAGCAGTTCTTC

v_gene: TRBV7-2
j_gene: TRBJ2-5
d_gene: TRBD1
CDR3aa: CASSSQGGGRETQYF
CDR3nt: TGTGCCAGCAGCTCCCAAGGGGGCGGAAGGGAGACCCAGTACTTC

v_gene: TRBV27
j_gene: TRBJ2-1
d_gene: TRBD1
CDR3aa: CASIRTGGLYNEQFF
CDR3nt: TGTGCCAGCATTCGGACAGGGGGGCTCTACAATGAGCAGTTCTTC

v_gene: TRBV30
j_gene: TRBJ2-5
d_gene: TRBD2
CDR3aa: CACTLLAGGETQYF
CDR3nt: TGTGCCTGTACCCTACTAGCGGGGGGAGAGACCCAGTACTTC

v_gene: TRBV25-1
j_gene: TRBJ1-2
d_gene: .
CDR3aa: CASSEAGRGYTF
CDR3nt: TGTGCCAGCAGTGAAGCCGGTCGCGGCTACACCTTC

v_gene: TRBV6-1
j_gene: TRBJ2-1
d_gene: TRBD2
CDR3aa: CASSEAGLAGWEQFF
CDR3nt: TGTGCCAGCAGTGAAGCGGGACTAGCGGGATGGGAGCAGTTCTTC

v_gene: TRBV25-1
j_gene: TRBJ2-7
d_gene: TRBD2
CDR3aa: CASSETSGSNEQYF
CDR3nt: TGTGCCAGCAGTGAGACTAGCGGGAGTAACGAGCAGTACTTC